Sequencing of this T cell receptor (beta chain) was carried out in a study of T cell changes during pregnancy in multiple sclerosis. Repertoires were generated with immunoSEQ multiplex PCR, while TCRdb's copy carries only in-frame clones and drops some. The table records over 25,000 clones, over 85% of them present only once. Per germline, CDR1 SQVTM and CDR2 ANQGSEA. Between the trimmed V and J ends, which lost 6 bases and 5 bases, there was a span of 16 bases. The CDR3 is made up of 13 amino acids. The clonotype originates from a female donor with multiple sclerosis, enrolled in a pregnancy study. The rearrangement links TRBV29-1 to TRBJ1-1; the D gene is possibly TRBD1 (5 bases). This material consisted of CD4+ T cells from peripheral blood mononuclear cells, taken in the first trimester of pregnancy. The DNA for the CDR3 is TGCAGCGTGTCCGACAGCTTCAAGACTGAAGCTTTCTTT. It specifies CSVSDSFKTEAFF.